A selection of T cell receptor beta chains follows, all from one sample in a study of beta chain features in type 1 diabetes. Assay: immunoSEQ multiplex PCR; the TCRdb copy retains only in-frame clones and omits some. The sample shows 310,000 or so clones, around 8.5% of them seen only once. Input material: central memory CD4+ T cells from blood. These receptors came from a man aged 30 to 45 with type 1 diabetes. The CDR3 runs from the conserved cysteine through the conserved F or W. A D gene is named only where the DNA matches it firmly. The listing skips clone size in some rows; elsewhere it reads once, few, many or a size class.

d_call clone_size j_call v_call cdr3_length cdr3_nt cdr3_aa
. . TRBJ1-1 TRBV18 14 TGTGCCAGCTCACCTAGGGAGATTAACACTGAAGCTTTCTTT CASSPREINTEAFF
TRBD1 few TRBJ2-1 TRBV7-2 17 TGTGCCAGCAGCTTAGGTACCGGGACAGGACGAGGCAATGAGCAGTTCTTC CASSLGTGTGRGNEQFF
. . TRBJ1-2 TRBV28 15 TGTGCCAGCAGTTTCAGGCAGCGCCCCGGCCGTGGCTACACCTTC CASSFRQRPGRGYTF
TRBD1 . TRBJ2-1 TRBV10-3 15 TGTGCCACCACGCTGCTTGGACAGGGGGAAAATGAGCAGTTCTTC CATTLLGQGENEQFF
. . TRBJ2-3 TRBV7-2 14 TGTGCCAGCAGCTTAGGACTAGGGCCAGATACGCAGTATTTT CASSLGLGPDTQYF
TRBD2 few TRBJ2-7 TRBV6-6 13 TGTGCCAGCAGTCGACTAGCGGGGTACGAGCAGTACTTC CASSRLAGYEQYF
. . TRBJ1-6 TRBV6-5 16 TGTGCCAGCAGTTACTCGTCAGGCGCCTCCCAGTCACCCCTCCACTTT CASSYSSGASQSPLHF
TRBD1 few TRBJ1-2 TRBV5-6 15 TGTGCCAGCAGCGGGTCAGACAGGGCTAACTATGGCTACACCTTC CASSGSDRANYGYTF
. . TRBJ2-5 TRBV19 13 TGTGCCAGTAGTATGGTGCAGGGGGGGACCCAGTACTTC CASSMVQGGTQYF
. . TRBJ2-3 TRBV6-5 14 TGTGCCAGCAGTCCCAGGCAGGGTTTAGATACGCAGTATTTT CASSPRQGLDTQYF
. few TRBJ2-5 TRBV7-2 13 TGTGCCAGCAGCCCTAAGGGCGGAGAGACCCAGTACTTC CASSPKGGETQYF
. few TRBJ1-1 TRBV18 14 TGTGCCAGCTCACCTCGGAAGGGTCACACTGAAGCTTTCTTT CASSPRKGHTEAFF
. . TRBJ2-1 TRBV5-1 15 TGCGCCAGCAGCTTGGGGGCGCTTAGGGGAAATGAGCAGTTCTTC CASSLGALRGNEQFF
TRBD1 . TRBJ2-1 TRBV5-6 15 TGTGCCAGCAGCCTCGGGACAGGGTTAATCAATGAGCAGTTCTTC CASSLGTGLINEQFF
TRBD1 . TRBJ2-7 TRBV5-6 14 TGTGCCAGCAGCTGGTGGGACAGGGCTCACGAGCAGTACTTC CASSWWDRAHEQYF
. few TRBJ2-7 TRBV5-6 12 TGTGCCAGCAGCTACAGCAATGCCGAGCAGTACTTC CASSYSNAEQYF
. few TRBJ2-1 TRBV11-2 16 TGTGCCAGCAGCTTAGGGAGGCAACCGCCGGACAATGAGCAGTTCTTC CASSLGRQPPDNEQFF
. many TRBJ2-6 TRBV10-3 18 TGTGCCATCAGTGAGTCCGGTGGGATCCATCGTGGGGCCAACGTCCTGACTTTC CAISESGGIHRGANVLTF
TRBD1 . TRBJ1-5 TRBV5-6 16 TGTGCCAGCAGCTTGGGGTCAGGGGGCCCCAATCAGCCCCAGCATTTT CASSLGSGGPNQPQHF
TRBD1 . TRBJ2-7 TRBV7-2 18 TGTGCCAGCACCCCAACCTCATTGCCGGGACAGGGGGCGTGGGAGCAGTACTTC CASTPTSLPGQGAWEQYF
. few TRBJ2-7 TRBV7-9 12 TGTGCCAGCAGCCCTCAGAGGCCTGAGCAGTACTTC CASSPQRPEQYF
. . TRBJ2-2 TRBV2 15 TGTGCCAGCAGTGAACGGCGGACAGACACCGGGGAGCTGTTTTTT CASSERRTDTGELFF
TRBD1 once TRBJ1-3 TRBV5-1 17 TGCGCCAGCAGCACCGCTACAGGGGCTTCCTCTGGAAACACCATATATTTT CASSTATGASSGNTIYF
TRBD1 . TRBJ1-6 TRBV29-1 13 TGCAGCGTCGGGGACAGATATAATTCACCCCTCCACTTT CSVGDRYNSPLHF
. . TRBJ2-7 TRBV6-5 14 TGTGCCAGCAGTTCCCTCCGGGGGTGGGAGGAGCAGTACTTC CASSSLRGWEEQYF
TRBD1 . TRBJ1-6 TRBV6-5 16 TGTGCCAGCAGTTACACGCGGACAGGGGGCGATTCACCCCTCCACTTT CASSYTRTGGDSPLHF
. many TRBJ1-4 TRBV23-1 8 TGCGCCAGCCAAAAACTGTTTTTT CASQKLFF
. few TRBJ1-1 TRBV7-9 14 TGTGCCAGCAGCCCCGGAGTAATGAACACTGAAGCTTTCTTT CASSPGVMNTEAFF
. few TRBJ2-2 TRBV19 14 TGTGCCAGTAGTATCACCCTGAACACCGGGGAGCTGTTTTTT CASSITLNTGELFF
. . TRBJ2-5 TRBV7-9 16 TGTGCCAGCAGCTTTCCGTATAGCGAAAACCAAGAGACCCAGTACTTC CASSFPYSENQETQYF
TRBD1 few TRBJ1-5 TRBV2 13 TGTGCCAGCATGGGACAGGGGAATCAGCCCCAGCATTTT CASMGQGNQPQHF
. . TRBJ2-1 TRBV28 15 TGTGCCAGCAGTTTCGGGGGAAGGTCCTACAATGAGCAGTTCTTC CASSFGGRSYNEQFF
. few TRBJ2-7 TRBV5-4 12 TGTGCCAGCAGCTTTGAAGGGTACGAGCAGTACTTC CASSFEGYEQYF
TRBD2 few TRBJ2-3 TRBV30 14 TGTGCCTGGAGGGGGACTAGCTCAGTAGATACGCAGTATTTT CAWRGTSSVDTQYF
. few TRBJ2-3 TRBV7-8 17 TGTGCCAGCAGCTCCGATTCTAGAGTCCCTAGCACAGATACGCAGTATTTT CASSSDSRVPSTDTQYF
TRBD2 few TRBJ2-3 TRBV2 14 TGTGCCAGCAGCGGACTAGCGGACACAGATACGCAGTATTTT CASSGLADTDTQYF
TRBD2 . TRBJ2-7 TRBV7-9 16 TGTGCCAGCAGCTCTCAGACTAGCGGGGGCGTCTACGAGCAGTACTTC CASSSQTSGGVYEQYF
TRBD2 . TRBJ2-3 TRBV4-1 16 TGCGCCAGCAGCCAAGTAGCGGGGGCCAGCACAGATACGCAGTATTTT CASSQVAGASTDTQYF
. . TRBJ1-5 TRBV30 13 TGTGCCTGGGCCAGGGAGAGCAATCAGCCCCAGCATTTT CAWARESNQPQHF
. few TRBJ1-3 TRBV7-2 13 TGTGCCAGCAGCCCCGCGGTGGGAAACACCATATATTTT CASSPAVGNTIYF
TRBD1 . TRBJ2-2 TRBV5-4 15 TGTGCCAGCAGCTTGGGGACAGGGAACACCGGGGAGCTGTTTTTT CASSLGTGNTGELFF
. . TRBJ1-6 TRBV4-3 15 TGCGCCAGCAGCCAAGATCGCGGTCGAGGTTCACCCCTCCACTTT CASSQDRGRGSPLHF
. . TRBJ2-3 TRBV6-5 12 TGTGCCAGCAGTTCCGCCCTTAATACGCAGTATTTT CASSSALNTQYF
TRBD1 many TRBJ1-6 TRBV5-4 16 TGTGCCAGCAGCTTGGAAGGCAGGGGGGGAAATTCACCCCTCCACTTT CASSLEGRGGNSPLHF
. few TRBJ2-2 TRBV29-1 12 TGCAGCGTGAGCAGAAACACCGGGGAGCTGTTTTTT CSVSRNTGELFF
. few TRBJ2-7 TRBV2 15 TGTGCCAGCAGTGACGGGACTCGAGTTACCTACGAGCAGTACTTC CASSDGTRVTYEQYF